The 11 T cell receptor beta chains presented below share a single source sample, sequenced in a study of regulatory T cells in long-lasting Graves disease. Indicated time point: newly diagnosed GD, antithyroid drugs for less than 3 months. PBMCs were the source of the RNA used for TCR sequencing. Combining iRepertoire HTBI primers with Arm-PCR of CDR3 regions, the authors built TCR beta libraries. TCRdb recomputed calls from the multiplex PCR reads with MiXCR, one row per CDR3 protein. The sample records roughly 400,000 distinct CDR3 sequences, approximately 15% being singletons. The sample was also linked to a second study, of T cells in Graves' hyperthyroidism and ophthalmopathy.

The material sequenced was peripheral blood mononuclear cells (PBMCs), taken at new diagnosis, from a patient treated with antithyroid drugs. These receptors originate from a woman in her 40s with Graves disease.

There are many counts of this clonotype. This sequence joins TRBV28 and TRBJ1-2; no firm D call. In germline, CDR1 is MDHEN, CDR2 SYDVKM. The CDR3 spans 13 residues. V lost 5 bases to trimming and J lost 3 bases, with 10 bases between them. CDR3 sequence reads: CASSPYTYYGYTF. The DNA of the CDR3 is TGTGCCAGCAGTCCGTACACCTACTATGGCTACACCTTC.

This clonotype was seen at least ten times. The gene calls are TRBV6-5 and TRBJ1-5; D not certain. The CDR3 is 17 residues long. Trimming shortened V by 4 bases and J by 0 bases, and 16 bases separated the two germline ends. Germline V gives CDR1 MNHEY, CDR2 SVGAGI. Here the CDR3 reads CASSSRTVSYSNQPQHF. CDR3 coding DNA: TGTGCCAGCAGTTCGAGGACCGTGAGCTATAGCAATCAGCCCCAGCATTTT.

This clonotype was counted only a few times. The chain is built from TRBV30 and TRBJ2-5; the D gene is possibly TRBD1 (6 bases). Germline CDR1 reads GTSNPN; CDR2 reads SVGIG (reference sequence). This CDR3 is 18 amino acids long. Trimming took off 0 bases at V and 1 base at J, with 21 bases between the two ends. The CDR3: CAWSVPSWDTEFQETQYF. In DNA form, the CDR3 reads TGTGCCTGGAGTGTACCTAGCTGGGACACCGAATTCCAAGAGACCCAGTACTTC.

There are many counts of this clonotype. The V call is TRBV3-1, the J call TRBJ2-2, with D perhaps matching TRBD1 (6 bases). The CDR3 is made up of 15 amino acids. V was clipped by 1 base and J by 3 bases, with 9 bases between them. CDR1 and CDR2 (germline): LGHDT, YNNKEL (reference sequence). CDR3 residues: CASSQVQGYTGELFF. The CDR3 region has the DNA TGTGCCAGCAGCCAAGTTCAGGGGTACACCGGGGAGCTGTTTTTT.

This clonotype has at least ten counts. The chain joins TRBV27 to TRBJ2-4; the D gene is possibly TRBD1 (5 bases). The V and J ends lost 2 bases and 0 bases respectively, with 11 bases between them. Germline lookup yields CDR1 MNHEY and CDR2 SMNVEV (reference sequence). The length of the CDR3 is 16 residues. CDR3 region: CASSLGQDLAKNIQYF. The CDR3 region has the DNA TGTGCCAGCAGTTTAGGACAAGATTTAGCCAAAAACATTCAGTACTTC.

This clonotype was counted only a few times. V usage is TRBV7-2 and J usage is TRBJ1-1; D unclear. The CDR3 spans 14 residues. Trimming removed 0 bases from V and 2 bases from J, with 7 bases in between. Germline loops: CDR1 SGHTA, CDR2 FQGNSA. The CDR3 nucleotides are TGTGCCAGCAGCTTAGCCGGGATCAACACTGAAGCTTTCTTT. Residues: CASSLAGINTEAFF. Complete variable domain (other parts from reference TRBV7-2 and TRBJ1-1): GAGVSQSPSNKVTEKGKDVELRCDPISGHTALYWYRQSLGQGLEFLIYFQGNSAPDKSGLPSDRFSAERTGGSVSTLTIQRTQQEDSAVYLCASSLAGINTEAFFGQGTRLTVV.

This clonotype was detected many times. The chain employs TRBV9 and TRBJ2-2; the match to TRBD2 covers 8 bases. V trimming: 4 bases; J trimming: 6 bases; junction bases outside the gene matches: 11. The length of the CDR3 is 16 residues. Per germline, CDR1 SGDLS and CDR2 YYNGEE. The CDR3 nucleotides read TGTGCCAGCAGCCATGGGACTAGTTTAAGACCCGGGGAGCTGTTTTTT. This codes for CASSHGTSLRPGELFF.

This clonotype was seen a handful of times. The chain has TRBV9 and TRBJ1-3, with unresolved D. The CDR3 sequence is 15 residues long. Germline CDR1 and CDR2: SGDLS and YYNGEE. V was clipped by 0 bases and J by 0 bases, with 7 bases between them. Here the CDR3 reads CASSVGGNSGNTIYF. The CDR3 DNA reads TGTGCCAGCAGCGTAGGAGGGAACTCTGGAAACACCATATATTTT.

This clonotype was found many times. The chain carries TRBV11-2 and TRBJ2-1; 10 bases match TRBD1. Germline V gene lookup returns CDR1 SGHAT and CDR2 FQNNGV. The CDR3 runs 16 residues. The V gene end was trimmed by 2 bases and the J gene end by 6 bases; junction bases not matched to a gene: 7. CDR3 nucleotides: TGTGCCAGCAGCTTACACGGGACAGGGGAAGTCAATGAGCAGTTCTTC. Its translation: CASSLHGTGEVNEQFF.

About this clonotype: One end of the junction is discordant with germline, which a read error may explain. This chain joins TRBV6-5 and TRBJ1-6; D is uncertain. Per germline, CDR1 MNHEY and CDR2 SVGAGI. This CDR3 region has 15 residues. Here the CDR3 DNA reads TGTGCCAGCAGCTACTCGGGAGGGTTGAATTCACCCCTCCACTTT. It is translated as CASSYSGGLNSPLHF.

This clonotype was observed a handful of times. The chain combines TRBV13 with TRBJ2-4, with D tentatively TRBD2 (6 bases). The CDR3 has 17 residues. The ends were cut back, 5 bases at V and 6 bases at J, with 23 bases in the middle. Germline V gene data show CDR1 as PRHDT and CDR2 as FYEKMQ (reference sequence). In nucleotides, the CDR3 is TGTGCCAGCAGCCTAATGTGGTTAGGTGGGGGGACAAACATTCAGTACTTC. It yields the protein CASSLMWLGGGTNIQYF.